Listed below are T cell receptor beta chains from one sample, sequenced in a study of T cells in Graves' hyperthyroidism and ophthalmopathy. TCRdb passed the multiplex PCR reads through MiXCR, listing each CDR3 protein once. The sample gives some 530,000 distinct CDR3 sequences, 20% to 25% of which show up once; about 49% is in the top ten. Sequenced material: blood. These TCRs come from a woman between 65 and 79 years old with Graves' ophthalmopathy. CDR3s include the opening cysteine and the closing phenylalanine or tryptophan. Each record gives: CDR3 protein, CDR3 DNA, V gene, D gene, clone size, J gene. D genes are given only for firm matches. Rows may omit the clone size; those that give it use once, few, many or a size class.

CDR3 protein: CASSTSGRDTGELFF; CDR3 DNA: TGCGCCAGCAGCACGAGCGGGAGGGACACCGGGGAGCTGTTTTTT; V gene: TRBV5-1; D gene: TRBD2; clone size: NA; J gene: TRBJ2-2
CDR3 protein: CASSDGTGAGANVLTF; CDR3 DNA: TGTGCCAGCAGTGACGGGACAGGGGCTGGGGCCAACGTCCTGACTTTC; V gene: TRBV6-2/TRBV6-3; D gene: TRBD1; clone size: NA; J gene: TRBJ2-6
CDR3 protein: CSARGPVGVLGKPQHF; CDR3 DNA: TGCAGTGCTAGAGGTCCGGTCGGGGTTCTGGGTAAGCCCCAGCATTTT; V gene: TRBV20-1; D gene: NA; clone size: once; J gene: TRBJ1-5
CDR3 protein: CASSYSGQGEVLAKNIQYF; CDR3 DNA: TGTGCCAGCAGTTATTCCGGACAGGGGGAAGTACTAGCCAAAAACATTCAGTACTTC; V gene: TRBV6-9; D gene: TRBD1; clone size: NA; J gene: TRBJ2-4
CDR3 protein: CASSLYRDRGIYEQYF; CDR3 DNA: TGTGCCAGCAGCTTATACAGGGACAGGGGGATCTACGAGCAGTACTTC; V gene: TRBV28; D gene: TRBD1; clone size: many; J gene: TRBJ2-7
CDR3 protein: CASRSLGGGSTDTQYF; CDR3 DNA: TGTGCCAGTAGATCCCTAGGAGGCGGGAGCACAGATACGCAGTATTTT; V gene: TRBV19; D gene: NA; clone size: NA; J gene: TRBJ2-3
CDR3 protein: CASSGDRGREQYF; CDR3 DNA: TGTGCCAGCAGTGGGGACAGGGGTCGAGAGCAGTACTTC; V gene: TRBV6-4; D gene: TRBD1; clone size: NA; J gene: TRBJ2-7
CDR3 protein: CASLLAGGLNEQFF; CDR3 DNA: TGTGCCAGCTTACTAGCGGGAGGGCTCAATGAGCAGTTCTTC; V gene: TRBV2; D gene: TRBD2; clone size: many; J gene: TRBJ2-1
CDR3 protein: CSANPTGPDTQYF; CDR3 DNA: TGCAGTGCGAACCCGACAGGGCCAGATACGCAGTATTTT; V gene: TRBV20-1; D gene: TRBD1; clone size: few; J gene: TRBJ2-3
CDR3 protein: CAWVHLTGELFF; CDR3 DNA: TGTGCCTGGGTACACCTCACCGGGGAGCTGTTTTTT; V gene: TRBV30; D gene: NA; clone size: NA; J gene: TRBJ2-2
CDR3 protein: CASSMGLAPDTQYF; CDR3 DNA: TGTGCCAGTAGTATGGGACTAGCACCAGATACGCAGTATTTT; V gene: TRBV19; D gene: TRBD2; clone size: NA; J gene: TRBJ2-3
CDR3 protein: CASSVGNPGADTQYF; CDR3 DNA: TGTGCCAGCAGCGTAGGGAACCCTGGGGCAGATACGCAGTATTTT; V gene: TRBV9; D gene: NA; clone size: NA; J gene: TRBJ2-3
CDR3 protein: CASSLDTNNSPLHF; CDR3 DNA: TGTGCCAGCAGCTTGGATACAAATAATTCACCCCTCCACTTT; V gene: TRBV11-1; D gene: NA; clone size: many; J gene: TRBJ1-6
CDR3 protein: CASSQGSRINEKLFF; CDR3 DNA: TGTGCCAGCAGTCAGGGGAGTCGGATTAATGAAAAACTGTTTTTT; V gene: TRBV12-3/TRBV12-4; D gene: NA; clone size: few; J gene: TRBJ1-4
CDR3 protein: CSAPRSGSLNEQFF; CDR3 DNA: TGCAGTGCTCCTCGAAGCGGGAGTCTCAATGAGCAGTTCTTC; V gene: TRBV20-1; D gene: TRBD2; clone size: NA; J gene: TRBJ2-1
CDR3 protein: CASRRTSGLGELFF; CDR3 DNA: TGTGCCAGCAGGCGGACTAGCGGCCTAGGGGAGCTGTTTTTT; V gene: TRBV6-1; D gene: TRBD2; clone size: few; J gene: TRBJ2-2
CDR3 protein: CASSISSSGNILDTQYF; CDR3 DNA: TGTGCCAGTAGTATATCGAGTAGCGGCAATATCTTGGATACGCAGTATTTT; V gene: TRBV19; D gene: NA; clone size: few; J gene: TRBJ2-3
CDR3 protein: CSARGGGGYNSPLHF; CDR3 DNA: TGCAGTGCTAGAGGCGGGGGCGGCTATAATTCACCCCTCCACTTT; V gene: TRBV20-1; D gene: NA; clone size: few; J gene: TRBJ1-6